The source of this TCR beta chain is a study of blood T cell repertoires in COVID-19. The wider study: Italy, Spain and the United States were the sources of the convalescent and acute COVID-19 samples. Sample material is recorded as cDNA or gDNA derived from T cells, B-cell-depleted T cells, or PBMCs.

The V gene's germline CDR1 is LNHDA and CDR2 SQIVND (reference sequence). V shed 10 bases, J shed 3 bases, and the junction held 10 bases outside the gene matches. This CDR3 is built from 15 residues. In the source study's methods: Amplifying reference gene primers gave estimates of nucleated cell counts. Libraries were prepared by immunoSEQ multiplex PCR; TCRdb keeps only in-frame clonotypes and omits some of them. That table furnishes V, J and clone size, whereas the DNA furnished D and trimming. The table includes tens of thousands of clones, around 86% detected once. V usage is TRBV19 and J usage is TRBJ2-1; 9 nucleotides agree with TRBD2. This TCR came from a man older than 75 with active COVID-19. Material: peripheral blood. The CDR3 loop reads CATHHPSGDYNEQFF. Here the CDR3 DNA reads TGTGCCACCCACCACCCTAGCGGGGACTACAATGAGCAGTTCTTC.